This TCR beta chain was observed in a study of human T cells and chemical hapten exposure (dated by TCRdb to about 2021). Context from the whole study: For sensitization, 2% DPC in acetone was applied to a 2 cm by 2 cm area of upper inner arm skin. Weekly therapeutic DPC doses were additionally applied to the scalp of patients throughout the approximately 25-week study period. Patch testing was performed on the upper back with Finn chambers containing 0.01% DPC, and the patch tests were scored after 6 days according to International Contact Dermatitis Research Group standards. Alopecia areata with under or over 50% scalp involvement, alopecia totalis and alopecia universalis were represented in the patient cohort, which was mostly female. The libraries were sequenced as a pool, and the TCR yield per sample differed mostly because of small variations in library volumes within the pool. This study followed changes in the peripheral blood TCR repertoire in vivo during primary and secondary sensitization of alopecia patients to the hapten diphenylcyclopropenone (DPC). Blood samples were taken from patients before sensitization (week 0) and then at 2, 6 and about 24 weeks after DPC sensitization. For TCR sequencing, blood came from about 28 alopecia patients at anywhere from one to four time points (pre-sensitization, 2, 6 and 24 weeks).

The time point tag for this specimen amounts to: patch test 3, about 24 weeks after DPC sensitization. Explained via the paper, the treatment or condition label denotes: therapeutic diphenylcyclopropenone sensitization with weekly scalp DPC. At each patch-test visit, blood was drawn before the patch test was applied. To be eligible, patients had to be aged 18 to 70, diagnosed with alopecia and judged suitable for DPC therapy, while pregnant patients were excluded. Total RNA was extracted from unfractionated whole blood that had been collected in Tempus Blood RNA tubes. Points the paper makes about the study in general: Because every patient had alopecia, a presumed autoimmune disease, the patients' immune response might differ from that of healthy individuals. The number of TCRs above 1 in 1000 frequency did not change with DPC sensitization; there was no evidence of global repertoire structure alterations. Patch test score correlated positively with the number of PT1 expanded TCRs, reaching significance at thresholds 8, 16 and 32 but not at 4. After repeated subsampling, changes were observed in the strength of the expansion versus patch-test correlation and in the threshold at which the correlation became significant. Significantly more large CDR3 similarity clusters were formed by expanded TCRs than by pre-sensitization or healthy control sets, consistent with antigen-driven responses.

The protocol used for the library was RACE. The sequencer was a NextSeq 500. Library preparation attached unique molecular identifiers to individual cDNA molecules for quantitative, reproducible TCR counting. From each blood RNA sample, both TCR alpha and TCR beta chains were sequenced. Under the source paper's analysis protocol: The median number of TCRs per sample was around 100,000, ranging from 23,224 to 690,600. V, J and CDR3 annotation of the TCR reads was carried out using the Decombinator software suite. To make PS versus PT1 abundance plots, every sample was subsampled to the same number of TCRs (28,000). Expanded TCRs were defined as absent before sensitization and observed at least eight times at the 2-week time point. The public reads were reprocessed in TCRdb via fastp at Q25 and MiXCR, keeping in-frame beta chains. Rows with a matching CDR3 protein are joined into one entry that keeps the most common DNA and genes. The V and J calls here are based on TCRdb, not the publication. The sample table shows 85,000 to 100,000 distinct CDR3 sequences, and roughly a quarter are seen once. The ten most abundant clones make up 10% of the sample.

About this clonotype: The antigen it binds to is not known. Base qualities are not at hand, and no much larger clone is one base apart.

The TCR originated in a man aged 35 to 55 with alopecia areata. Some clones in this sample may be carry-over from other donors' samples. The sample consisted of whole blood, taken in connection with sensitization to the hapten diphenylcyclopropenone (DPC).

The nucleotide sequence is TGTGCCAGTGCTAGCGGATACACCGGGGAGCTGTTTTTT. The encoded protein is CASASGYTGELFF. The V and J genes are TRBV7-9 and TRBJ2-2; TRBD2 lines up with 7 middle nucleotides. Relative to germline, V is missing 9 bases and J is missing 3 bases, with 4 bases of the junction outside any gene match. The germline V gene (reference sequence) sets CDR1 to SEHNR and CDR2 to FQNEAQ. The CDR3, cysteine through phenylalanine, is 13 amino acids long. Only CDR3 DNA remains: 39 bases, in frame from the first base.